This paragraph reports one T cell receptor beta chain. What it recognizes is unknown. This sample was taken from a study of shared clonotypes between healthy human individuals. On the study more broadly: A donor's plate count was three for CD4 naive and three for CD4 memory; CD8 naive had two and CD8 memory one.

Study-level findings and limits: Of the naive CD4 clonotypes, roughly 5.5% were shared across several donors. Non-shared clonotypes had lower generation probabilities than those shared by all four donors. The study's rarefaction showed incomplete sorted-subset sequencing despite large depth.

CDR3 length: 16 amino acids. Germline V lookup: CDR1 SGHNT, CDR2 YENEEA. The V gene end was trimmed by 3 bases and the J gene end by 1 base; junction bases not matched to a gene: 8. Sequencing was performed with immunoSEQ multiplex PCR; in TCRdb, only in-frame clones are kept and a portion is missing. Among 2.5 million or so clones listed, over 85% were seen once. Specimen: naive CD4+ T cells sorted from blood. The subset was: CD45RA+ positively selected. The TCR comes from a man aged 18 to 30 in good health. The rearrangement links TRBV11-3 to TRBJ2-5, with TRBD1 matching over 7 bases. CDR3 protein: CASSLTGLGTQETQYF. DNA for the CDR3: TGTGCCAGCAGCTTGACAGGGTTAGGAACCCAAGAGACCCAGTACTTC. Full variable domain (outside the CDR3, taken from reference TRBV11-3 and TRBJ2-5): EAGVVQSPRYKIIEKKQPVAFWCNPISGHNTLYWYLQNLGQGPELLIRYENEEAVDDSQLPKDRFSAERLKGVDSTLKIQPAELGDSAVYLCASSLTGLGTQETQYFGPGTRLLVL.